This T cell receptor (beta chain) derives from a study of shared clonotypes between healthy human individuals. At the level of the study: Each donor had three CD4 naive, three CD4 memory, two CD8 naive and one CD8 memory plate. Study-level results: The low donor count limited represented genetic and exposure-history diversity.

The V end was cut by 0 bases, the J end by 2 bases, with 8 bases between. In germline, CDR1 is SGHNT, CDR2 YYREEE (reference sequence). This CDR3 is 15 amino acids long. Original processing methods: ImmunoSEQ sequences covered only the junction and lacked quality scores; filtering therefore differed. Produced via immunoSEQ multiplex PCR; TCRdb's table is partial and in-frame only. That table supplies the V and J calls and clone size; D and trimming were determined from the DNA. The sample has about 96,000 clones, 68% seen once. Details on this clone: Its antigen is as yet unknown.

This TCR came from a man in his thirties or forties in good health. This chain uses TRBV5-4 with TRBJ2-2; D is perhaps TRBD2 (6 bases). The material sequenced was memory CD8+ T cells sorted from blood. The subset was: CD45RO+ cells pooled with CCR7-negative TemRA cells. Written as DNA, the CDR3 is TGTGCCAGCAGCTTGGGGGCGGGAAACACCGGGGAGCTGTTTTTT. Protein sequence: CASSLGAGNTGELFF.